The 14 T cell receptor beta chains given below trace back to one sample, sequenced in a study of blood T cells in healthy people across ages (dated by TCRdb to 2014 to 2015). The library was produced with 5' RACE. The data were produced on an Illumina HiSeq 2500. A second PCR of about 7 to 12 cycles was run with a J-beta primer mix and a sample-barcoded 5' primer. TCRdb applied fastp at Q25 and MiXCR to the public reads, then kept only in-frame beta chains. Each record represents a unique CDR3 protein, reported with the most common genes and DNA among its rows. Within this sample are approximately 580,000 distinct CDR3 sequences, with more than 20% of them counted one time only. The ten largest make up approximately 10% of the sample. The same data also went into a second study, on T cells of mothers and their children.

Sequencing was carried out using blood. The source is a boy between 10 and 17 years old in good health.

The CDR3 region is CASSASRLAGVIDTQYF. The CDR3 DNA reads as TGTGCCAGCAGCGCCTCCCGCCTAGCGGGGGTTATAGATACGCAGTATTTT. The chain is built from TRBV7-9 and TRBJ2-3; 10 bases map to TRBD2. CDR1 SEHNR and CDR2 FQNEAQ come from the germline V gene (reference sequence). The CDR3 extends over 17 amino acids. Trimming cost V 5 bases and J 5 bases; bases outside gene matches: 13.

This clonotype was observed a handful of times. The V gene is TRBV9, the J gene TRBJ1-1; TRBD1 matches 9 bases. The CDR3 covers 15 residues. Germline CDR1 reads SGDLS; CDR2 reads YYNGEE. The junction had 4 bases not matched to a gene; V was cut back by 0 bases and J by 4 bases. The CDR3 reads CASSVGGTGSTEAFF. In DNA form, the CDR3 reads TGTGCCAGCAGCGTAGGAGGGACAGGGTCCACTGAAGCTTTCTTT.

CDR3: CASRARRGLIIGEQFF. CDR3 sequence (DNA): TGTGCCAGCAGGGCTCGACGGGGACTCATCATCGGTGAGCAGTTCTTC. The genes are TRBV7-8 and TRBJ2-5; maybe TRBD2 (6 bases). The better agreement between TRBJ2-1 and the DNA end casts doubt on the J call. In germline, CDR1 is SGHVS, CDR2 FQNEAQ. CDR3 size: 16 residues.

This chain connects TRBV28 to TRBJ1-4; D is uncertain. Between the trimmed V and J ends, which lost 8 bases and 7 bases, there was a span of 17 bases. Germline CDR1 reads MDHEN; CDR2 reads SYDVKM. The CDR3 is made up of 14 amino acids. CDR3 sequence: CASGSPGNPEKLFF. The CDR3 nucleotides are TGTGCCAGCGGGTCCCCTGGAAATCCTGAAAAACTGTTTTTT.

The rearrangement links TRBV5-1 to TRBJ1-3; weak D call: TRBD1 (6 bases). Germline V gene data show CDR1 as SGHRS and CDR2 as YFSETQ. Trimming stripped 0 bases from V and 2 bases from J, with 9 bases between. The CDR3 has 15 amino acids. The CDR3 DNA reads TGCGCCAGCAGCTTGGATTGGGGGCCTGGAAACACCATATATTTT. As protein: CASSLDWGPGNTIYF.

The chain couples TRBV29-1 to TRBJ2-5; 7 nucleotides match TRBD2. The germline V gene encodes CDR1 SQVTM and CDR2 ANQGSEA. V lost 3 bases, J lost 5 bases, and 6 bases stayed unmatched. The CDR3 is 13 amino acids. The CDR3 DNA follows: TGCAGCGTTGACCGGGGGGTAAGGGAGACCCAGTACTTC. Protein sequence: CSVDRGVRETQYF.

The V gene is TRBV10-3, the J gene TRBJ2-1; TRBD1 is a possible D gene (5 bases). The V gene lost 3 bases and the J gene lost 7 bases, with 19 bases spanning the gap. The CDR3 has 16 amino acids. Germline V gene sequence: CDR1 ENHRY, CDR2 SYGVKD. CDR3 coding DNA: TGTGCCATCAGTGATGCCTCGGGCAGGGTGGTTAATGAGCAGTTCTTC. Its protein is CAISDASGRVVNEQFF.

The chain carries TRBV5-4 and TRBJ2-5; 11 nucleotides match TRBD2. CDR1 and CDR2 from the germline V gene are SGHNT and YYREEE (reference sequence). CDR3 length: 16 amino acids. V was pared by 4 bases and J by 2 bases, with 7 bases of the junction left unmatched. The CDR3 DNA follows: TGTGCCAGCAGCGTTTCTAGCGGGAGGTTTCAAGAGACCCAGTACTTC. It specifies CASSVSSGRFQETQYF.

This clonotype was counted only a few times. The rearrangement joins TRBV7-2 to TRBJ1-1; D uncertain. Trimming took off 5 bases at V and 3 bases at J, with 13 bases between the two ends. The V gene's germline CDR1 is SGHTA and CDR2 FQGNSA. The CDR3 covers 14 residues. Here the CDR3 reads CASSPRRGDTEAFF. In DNA, the CDR3 is TGTGCCAGCAGCCCCAGACGAGGAGACACTGAAGCTTTCTTT. Supplemented by reference TRBV7-2 and TRBJ1-1, the full variable domain reads GAGVSQSPSNKVTEKGKDVELRCDPISGHTALYWYRQSLGQGLEFLIYFQGNSAPDKSGLPSDRFSAERTGGSVSTLTIQRTQQEDSAVYLCASSPRRGDTEAFFGQGTRLTVV.

This chain links TRBV6-6 with TRBJ2-5; D is unresolved. V was cut by 5 bases and J by 8 bases, with 21 bases left in between. The CDR3 has 15 residues. CDR1 is MNHNY, CDR2 SVGAGI, per germline (reference sequence). CDR3 sequence reads: CASSQSGDPGTTQYF. The CDR3 DNA reads as TGTGCCAGCAGTCAGTCCGGAGATCCCGGCACAACCCAGTACTTC.

This clonotype turned up a few times. This chain links TRBV20-1 with TRBJ2-7; D gene unclear. Germline V CDR1 and CDR2: DFQATT, SNEGSKA (reference sequence). The CDR3 consists of 16 residues. With 0 bases removed from V and 0 bases from J, the gap between germline ends came to 15 bases. The CDR3 DNA is TGCAGTGCTAGAGACGAGAGGCGCGCGATCTCCTACGAGCAGTACTTC. Residues: CSARDERRAISYEQYF.

The chain is built from TRBV10-3 and TRBJ1-1, with 9 bases lining up with TRBD1. CDR1 and CDR2 from the germline V gene are ENHRY and SYGVKD. V gave up 4 bases and J gave up 1 base; unmatched junction bases: 4. This CDR3 contains 15 residues. The CDR3 DNA reads as TGTGCCATCAGTGGGACAGGGGTGGGGAACACTGAAGCTTTCTTT. Amino acid sequence: CAISGTGVGNTEAFF.

The chain uses TRBV28 and TRBJ1-2; 7 bases are shared with TRBD1. The CDR3 spans 13 residues. Germline V gives CDR1 MDHEN, CDR2 SYDVKM. V lost 3 bases and J lost 7; bases outside the gene matches: 5. DNA for the CDR3: TGTGCCAGCAGTTTTGAGGGGGCGCGTGGCTACACCTTC. This codes for CASSFEGARGYTF.

V gene TRBV29-1 combines with J gene TRBJ1-5; possibly TRBD1 for D (6 bases). This CDR3 is built from 14 residues. Trimming left V 4 bases short and J 2 bases short, with 12 bases between. In germline, CDR1 is SQVTM, CDR2 ANQGSEA. CDR3 DNA sequence: TGCAGCGTTGTCCAGGGGAGGGGCAATCAGCCCCAGCATTTT. As protein: CSVVQGRGNQPQHF.